This entry features one TCR beta chain sequence. In the study's own analysis: Researchers report that nucleated cell counts were estimated from reference gene primer amplification. Produced via immunoSEQ multiplex PCR; TCRdb's table is partial and in-frame only. Clonal size and the V and J genes are those of that table, whereas D and trimming came from the DNA. The table has 190,000 or so clones, around 85% seen once. This entry comes from a study of blood T cell repertoires in COVID-19. Study as a whole: There were acute and convalescent COVID-19 samples, and they came from the United States, Italy and Spain. T cells, B-cell-depleted T cells, or PBMCs supplied cDNA or gDNA.

CDR1 and CDR2 from the germline V gene are SGHRS and YFSETQ. Trimming removed 4 bases from V and 2 bases from J; junction bases left unmatched: 6. There are 14 residues in the CDR3. V gene TRBV5-1 combines with J gene TRBJ2-7; 7 bases are shared with TRBD1. The source is a woman aged 70-85 years with acute or convalescent COVID-19. The source material was peripheral blood. CDR3 loop: CASSRGTVPYEQYF. CDR3 DNA: TGCGCCAGCAGCAGGGGGACAGTTCCCTACGAGCAGTACTTC.